Listed below are T cell receptor beta chains from one sample, sequenced in a study of beta chain features in type 1 diabetes. TCRdb keeps only in-frame clones here, not all; method: immunoSEQ multiplex PCR. Of 25,000 to 30,000 clones listed, approximately 51% are singletons. Sequencing used Tregs from blood. The receptors here all came from a woman under 30 with type 1 diabetes. Both conserved end residues are part of each CDR3. D genes are given only for firm matches. Expanded clones get a size class; other rows say once, few or many, or leave the size out.

CDR3aa: CASSVGGTSGSNEQFF
v_gene: TRBV7-2
d_gene: TRBD2
abundance: .
j_gene: TRBJ2-1

CDR3aa: CASSIGQNTGELFF
v_gene: TRBV19
d_gene: .
abundance: .
j_gene: TRBJ2-2

CDR3aa: CASLGYSSSYNEQFF
v_gene: TRBV28
d_gene: .
abundance: few
j_gene: TRBJ2-1

CDR3aa: CASSFAGTGSEQYF
v_gene: TRBV5-1
d_gene: TRBD1
abundance: .
j_gene: TRBJ2-7

CDR3aa: CSVLEPGGENTGELFF
v_gene: TRBV29-1
d_gene: .
abundance: .
j_gene: TRBJ2-2

CDR3aa: CASSQGLAREQFF
v_gene: TRBV4-1
d_gene: TRBD2
abundance: few
j_gene: TRBJ2-1

CDR3aa: CASAKGSAGGTGSTQFF
v_gene: TRBV7-2
d_gene: TRBD2
abundance: few
j_gene: TRBJ2-1

CDR3aa: CASSFPGVEPEQYF
v_gene: TRBV28
d_gene: .
abundance: .
j_gene: TRBJ2-7

CDR3aa: CASSLGQGSNQPQHF
v_gene: TRBV7-2
d_gene: TRBD1
abundance: .
j_gene: TRBJ1-5

CDR3aa: CASSSQGNEQFF
v_gene: TRBV7-9
d_gene: .
abundance: few
j_gene: TRBJ2-1

CDR3aa: CASSRTGQGLNQPQHF
v_gene: TRBV4-2
d_gene: TRBD1
abundance: .
j_gene: TRBJ1-5

CDR3aa: CASSLELGGNEQFF
v_gene: TRBV7-2
d_gene: .
abundance: few
j_gene: TRBJ2-1

CDR3aa: CSVEDRHSGSLDEQFF
v_gene: TRBV29-1
d_gene: TRBD2
abundance: .
j_gene: TRBJ2-1

CDR3aa: CASSVADRLYGYTF
v_gene: TRBV9
d_gene: TRBD1
abundance: .
j_gene: TRBJ1-2

CDR3aa: CASSVDGGDQPQHF
v_gene: TRBV9
d_gene: .
abundance: few
j_gene: TRBJ1-5

CDR3aa: CASSLGLYEQYF
v_gene: TRBV28
d_gene: .
abundance: .
j_gene: TRBJ2-7

CDR3aa: CASSPETGFADTQYF
v_gene: TRBV6-5
d_gene: TRBD1
abundance: .
j_gene: TRBJ2-3

CDR3aa: CASSRQGRETQYF
v_gene: TRBV28
d_gene: TRBD1
abundance: .
j_gene: TRBJ2-5

CDR3aa: CASSGDKKNIQYF
v_gene: TRBV2
d_gene: .
abundance: few
j_gene: TRBJ2-4

CDR3aa: CASSPQLAGGSTYEQYF
v_gene: TRBV7-9
d_gene: TRBD2
abundance: once
j_gene: TRBJ2-7

CDR3aa: CASSQARAGPTEAFF
v_gene: TRBV4-3
d_gene: .
abundance: .
j_gene: TRBJ1-1

CDR3aa: CASSPEGGLGANEQFF
v_gene: TRBV18
d_gene: TRBD1
abundance: .
j_gene: TRBJ2-1

CDR3aa: CASSNFTGGRGLYGYTF
v_gene: TRBV21-1
d_gene: .
abundance: .
j_gene: TRBJ1-2

CDR3aa: CASSRDTREGYTF
v_gene: TRBV27
d_gene: .
abundance: .
j_gene: TRBJ1-2

CDR3aa: CASSSTSGSLNEQFF
v_gene: TRBV5-1
d_gene: TRBD2
abundance: .
j_gene: TRBJ2-1

CDR3aa: CASSPLPGQGQETQYF
v_gene: TRBV7-9
d_gene: TRBD1
abundance: .
j_gene: TRBJ2-5

CDR3aa: CASSPSGRARETQYF
v_gene: TRBV5-4
d_gene: TRBD2
abundance: few
j_gene: TRBJ2-5

CDR3aa: CASSRRLAGELFF
v_gene: TRBV7-9
d_gene: .
abundance: .
j_gene: TRBJ2-2

CDR3aa: CASSLASGGAYEQYF
v_gene: TRBV5-1
d_gene: TRBD2
abundance: .
j_gene: TRBJ2-7

CDR3aa: CASSLGGSGNTIYF
v_gene: TRBV13
d_gene: .
abundance: .
j_gene: TRBJ1-3

CDR3aa: CASSYGLAVSTDTQYF
v_gene: TRBV7-9
d_gene: TRBD2
abundance: .
j_gene: TRBJ2-3

CDR3aa: CASSLRTGGDIQYF
v_gene: TRBV6-1
d_gene: .
abundance: few
j_gene: TRBJ2-4

CDR3aa: CAIGQGVSDEQYF
v_gene: TRBV10-3
d_gene: TRBD1
abundance: .
j_gene: TRBJ2-7

CDR3aa: CASSLWAGEFNEQFF
v_gene: TRBV5-1
d_gene: TRBD2
abundance: .
j_gene: TRBJ2-1

CDR3aa: CASSVRRENTGELFF
v_gene: TRBV9
d_gene: .
abundance: .
j_gene: TRBJ2-2

CDR3aa: CASSYKSGSRNEQFF
v_gene: TRBV7-2
d_gene: TRBD2
abundance: .
j_gene: TRBJ2-1

CDR3aa: CASRADRDTEAFF
v_gene: TRBV2
d_gene: TRBD1
abundance: .
j_gene: TRBJ1-1

CDR3aa: CASSGSGSSYNEQFF
v_gene: TRBV5-6
d_gene: TRBD2
abundance: .
j_gene: TRBJ2-1

CDR3aa: CASTSWGGSSYNEQFF
v_gene: TRBV27
d_gene: TRBD2
abundance: .
j_gene: TRBJ2-1

CDR3aa: CASSRQGDNEQFF
v_gene: TRBV5-1
d_gene: .
abundance: few
j_gene: TRBJ2-1

CDR3aa: CASSPPGRTSGKETQYF
v_gene: TRBV27
d_gene: TRBD2
abundance: few
j_gene: TRBJ2-5

CDR3aa: CASSSPRLAGARTDTQYF
v_gene: TRBV5-1
d_gene: TRBD2
abundance: .
j_gene: TRBJ2-3

CDR3aa: CASSVAGADTQYF
v_gene: TRBV25-1
d_gene: .
abundance: .
j_gene: TRBJ2-3

CDR3aa: CASSESASDTDTQYF
v_gene: TRBV10-2
d_gene: .
abundance: .
j_gene: TRBJ2-3

CDR3aa: CASSMGAITGYTF
v_gene: TRBV19
d_gene: .
abundance: .
j_gene: TRBJ1-2

CDR3aa: CASRTRDRLGGPQHF
v_gene: TRBV19
d_gene: TRBD1
abundance: .
j_gene: TRBJ1-5